One and the same sample provided the 5 T cell receptor beta chains below, sequenced in a study of blood T cell repertoires in COVID-19. The protocol was immunoSEQ multiplex PCR, while the TCRdb copy is restricted to in-frame clones and leaves out a portion. Here the sample spans 200,000 to 250,000 clones, about 85% being singletons. Material for sequencing was peripheral blood. The receptors originated from a woman between 45 and 65 years old with COVID-19, enrolled during active disease.

This chain connects TRBV5-1 to TRBJ1-2, with 8 bases matching TRBD1. The CDR3 contains 13 residues. CDR1 and CDR2 (germline): SGHRS, YFSETQ. Unmatched junction bases numbered 6, after V lost 4 bases and J lost 7 bases. For the CDR3, the DNA is TGCGCCAGCAGCGGAGAGACAGGGGTTGGCTACACCTTC. Residues: CASSGETGVGYTF.

The table lists this clone with a few counts. The chain couples TRBV6-1 to TRBJ2-1, with TRBD2 matching over 12 bases. The CDR3 loop spans 17 amino acids. Losses at the gene ends were 2 bases for V and 10 bases for J; bases not matched to a gene: 12. Per the germline V gene, CDR1 is MNHNS and CDR2 is SASEGT. CDR3 protein: CASSELSLASGGGEQFF. The CDR3 DNA sequence: TGTGCCAGCAGTGAATTGTCTCTAGCTAGCGGGGGGGGAGAGCAGTTCTTC.

The genes are TRBV28 and TRBJ2-1; 8 nucleotides match TRBD2. Germline trimming cut 5 bases from V and 6 bases from J; bases unmatched to any gene: 6. Per the germline V gene, CDR1 is MDHEN and CDR2 is SYDVKM. This CDR3 has 14 amino acids. CDR3 nucleotides: TGTGCCAGCAGTCCTTTAGCGGGGTTCAATGAGCAGTTCTTC. This codes for CASSPLAGFNEQFF. Using reference TRBV28 and TRBJ2-1 for the parts outside the CDR3, the full variable domain is DVKVTQSSRYLVKRTGEKVFLECVQDMDHENMFWYRQDPGLGLRLIYFSYDVKMKEKGDIPEGYSVSREKKERFSLILESASTNQTSMYLCASSPLAGFNEQFFGPGTRLTVL.

This sequence joins TRBV28 and TRBJ1-2; D is undetermined. V was cut by 4 bases and J by 7 bases, with 4 bases left in between. The germline V gene encodes CDR1 MDHEN and CDR2 SYDVKM. The CDR3 is 10 amino acids. CDR3 bases: TGTGCCAGCAGTTCCTCTGGCTACACCTTC. Its translation is CASSSSGYTF.

The V and J genes are TRBV5-4 and TRBJ2-1; 11 positions match TRBD2. Losses at the gene ends were 2 bases for V and 6 bases for J; bases not matched to a gene: 4. This CDR3 is 15 amino acids long. CDR1 is SGHNT and CDR2 is YYREEE in the germline V gene (reference sequence). The CDR3 sequence is CASSFSGGGRNEQFF. The CDR3 coding sequence is TGTGCCAGCAGCTTTAGCGGGGGGGGTCGCAATGAGCAGTTCTTC.